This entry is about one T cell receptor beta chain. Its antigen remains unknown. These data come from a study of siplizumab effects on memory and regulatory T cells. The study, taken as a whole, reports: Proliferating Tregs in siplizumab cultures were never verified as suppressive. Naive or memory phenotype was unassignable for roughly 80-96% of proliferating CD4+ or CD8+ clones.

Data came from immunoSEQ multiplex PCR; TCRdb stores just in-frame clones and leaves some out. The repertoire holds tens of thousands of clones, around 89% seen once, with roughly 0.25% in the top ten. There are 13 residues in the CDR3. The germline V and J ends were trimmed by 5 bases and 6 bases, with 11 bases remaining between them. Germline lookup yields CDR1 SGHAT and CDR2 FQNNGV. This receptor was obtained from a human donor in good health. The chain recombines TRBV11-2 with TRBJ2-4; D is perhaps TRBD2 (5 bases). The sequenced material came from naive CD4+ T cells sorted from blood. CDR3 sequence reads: CASSAGRGNIQYF. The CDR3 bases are TGTGCCAGCAGCGCCGGTCGGGGAAACATTCAGTACTTC.